This TCR beta chain was profiled in a study of technical replicates of blood from a handful of donors. V lost 0 bases to trimming and J lost 6 bases, with 17 bases between them. Germline CDR1 reads MGHRA; CDR2 reads YSYEKL. The CDR3 is 17 residues long. Here immunoSEQ multiplex PCR was the method, and the copy in TCRdb shows in-frame clones only, minus some. This repertoire shows nearly 80,000 clones, roughly 91% found once; its top ten account for about 0.4%. The receptor comes from a human donor in good health. The chain carries TRBV4-1 and TRBJ1-4; D is perhaps TRBD1 (5 bases). The sample comprised T cells isolated from PBMCs. The CDR3 loop reads CASSQDWVWGGDEKLFF. CDR3 in DNA: TGCGCCAGCAGCCAAGATTGGGTATGGGGGGGAGATGAAAAACTGTTTTTT.